This T cell receptor beta chain was recovered during a study of T cells in Graves' hyperthyroidism and ophthalmopathy (dated by TCRdb to the late 2010s). Background on the whole study: TCR V-J signatures able to tell the groups apart were searched for in a discovery cohort of 90 to 100 patients, of whom about 40 had Graves' ophthalmopathy and roughly 58 had stable Graves' hyperthyroidism. The roughly 100 discovery patients were divided at random into training and test sets in a 7:3 ratio. Prospective prediction of ophthalmopathy was tested in an independent validation cohort of under 20 hyperthyroidism patients and 17 patients who later progressed to ophthalmopathy. Once sampling was done, hyperthyroidism patients were given methimazole at a starting dose of 30 mg daily, whereas ophthalmopathy patients were given high-dose intravenous methylprednisolone. According to the paper, TCR Vbeta CDR3 sequencing was carried out on over 130 peripheral blood samples, which came from approximately 43 ophthalmopathy, 75 to 80 hyperthyroidism and approximately 17 progressor patients. In addition, the study compared T-cell repertoires in thyroid tissue and in blood from about six Graves' hyperthyroidism patients. Study-wide conclusions, independent of this receptor: Blood samples also contained most of the expanded thyroid clonotypes (frequency above 0.001), which suggests that blood repertoires may reflect thyroid immune responses. Sample size was not statistically predetermined, and blinding of investigators to group allocation was not performed. During validation, the model predicted progression to ophthalmopathy a median of approximately 6.5 months ahead of onset, with approximately 71% sensitivity and 72% to 80% specificity. A 13 V-J signature model separated ophthalmopathy from stable hyperthyroidism, with roughly 88% sensitivity and around 84% specificity in cross-validation and 80%/75% in testing.

This clonotype was picked up a small number of times. The specificity of this receptor is unknown. Within one base of it there is no much larger clone, and no base qualities were kept. Amplification of TCR beta CDR3 regions was carried out from RNA transcripts. For the first round of RT-PCR on the TCR CDR3, the HTBI primer set was used together with the Qiagen OneStep RT-PCR kit. Libraries were constructed in a second round of multiplex PCR, after which size selection and purification were performed. Sequencing of the libraries was done on an Illumina HiSeq2000 using paired-end 100 bp reads. As for the authors' bioinformatics: Raw data were processed with SOAPnuke, discarding reads with adapters, uncalled bases, mean Phred below 15, or no exact constant-primer or identifier match. COPE v1.2.5 was used to merge high-quality paired reads, and clonotypes were defined as unique nucleotide sequences. MiTCR v1.1 was used to align clonotypes to the IMGT TRBV, TRBD and TRBJ reference segments. The analysis was restricted to V-J combinations with a frequency above 0.0001, which together covered 98% to 99.2% of the repertoires. A TCS score was defined as the ratio of F50 (clonal expansion) to E x V (chaos), with BLOSUM62-based TCRdist applied between CDR3 peptides within each V-J. Welch's t-statistics and random forest reduced fewer than 600 V-J features to some 14, which were used in a naive Bayes classifier (R e1071). The similarity between thyroid and blood repertoires was quantified using the Morisita-Horn index. TCRdb's own reprocessing of the public reads used fastp at Q25 and MiXCR and kept productive beta chains. For every CDR3 protein sequence, its rows merge into one entry that carries the most common genes and DNA. The V and J calls, along with clone size, are taken from TCRdb and not from the paper's own processing. For this sample the table gives approximately 640,000 distinct CDR3 sequences, of which 45% were detected only once. Jointly, the top ten make up roughly 6.5% of the sample.

The study excluded patients with uncontrolled infections, other autoimmune diseases, pregnancy or lactation. Clinical symptoms, serum thyroxine and TRAb, thyroid ultrasound, and orbital computed tomography formed the basis for the diagnoses. Total RNA was extracted using Trizol reagent, and RNA quality was assessed on an Agilent 2100 Bioanalyzer. The cysteine opens and the phenylalanine closes a CDR3 of 13 amino acids. Only the CDR3 region is kept as DNA, spanning 39 bases read in frame from base 1. CDR1 and CDR2 are read off the germline V gene as SGHVS and FQNEAQ. V loses 6 bases of germline sequence and J loses 5 bases, and the interval between the two ends is 11 bases.

Here the chain combines TRBV7-8 and TRBJ1-5; no D gene is confidently identified. Specimen: peripheral blood or thyroid tissue (not recorded which). The TCR comes from an adult man with Graves' disease, either hyperthyroidism or ophthalmopathy (not recorded which). The CDR3 region reads CASSLKRDQPQHF. DNA sequence: TGTGCCAGCAGTTTAAAACGTGATCAGCCCCAGCATTTT.